This T cell receptor beta chain was profiled in a study of blood T cell repertoires in COVID-19. For the study at large: PBMCs, B-cell-depleted T cells, or T cells provided the cDNA or gDNA that made up the material.

TCRdb's table, derived via immunoSEQ multiplex PCR, lists solely in-frame clones and lacks some. Of about 210,000 clones listed, over 70% are singletons. This TCR was recovered from a man aged 60-69 years with acute or convalescent COVID-19. The sample taken for sequencing was peripheral blood.

CDR3 sequence: CASATGSYGYTF. The DNA of the CDR3 is TGTGCCAGCGCTACAGGCTCCTATGGCTACACCTTC. This chain joins TRBV6-5 and TRBJ1-2, with D perhaps matching TRBD1 (5 bases). Germline assignment: CDR1 MNHEY and CDR2 SVGAGI. This CDR3 comprises 12 residues. V dropped 8 bases and J dropped 4 bases, with 11 bases sitting between them.